The 5 T cell receptor beta chains below come from one sample, sequenced in a study of radiotherapy plus CTLA-4 blockade in lung cancer. Assay: immunoSEQ multiplex PCR; the TCRdb copy retains only in-frame clones and omits some. The table includes tens of thousands of clones, 75% detected once. This material consisted of peripheral blood, taken from a patient treated with radiotherapy plus ipilimumab. Every receptor here comes from a human donor with non-small cell lung cancer that progressed on radiotherapy plus ipilimumab.

This sequence joins TRBV2 and TRBJ2-3; 9 bases agree with TRBD2. This CDR3 has 15 residues. Germline V lookup: CDR1 SNHLY, CDR2 FYNNEI. V trimming: 8 bases; J trimming: 2 bases; junction bases outside the gene matches: 8. CDR3 residues: CASPVSGRPTDTQYF. The CDR3 nucleotides read TGTGCCAGCCCAGTTAGCGGGAGACCCACAGATACGCAGTATTTT.

This clone appeared once. The chain has TRBV11-2 and TRBJ2-3; 7 positions agree with TRBD2. CDR3 length equals 15 residues. V shed 3 bases, J shed 2 bases, and the junction held 5 bases outside the gene matches. Per the germline V gene, CDR1 is SGHAT and CDR2 is FQNNGV. CDR3 in amino acids: CASSFKREFTDTQYF. In nucleotides, the CDR3 is TGTGCCAGCAGCTTTAAGCGGGAATTCACAGATACGCAGTATTTT.

The chain combines TRBV5-1 with TRBJ2-7; 8 nucleotides align to TRBD1. V shed 0 bases and J 3 bases; nucleotides not matched to a gene: 2. Germline assignment: CDR1 SGHRS and CDR2 YFSETQ. This CDR3 has 14 amino acids. CDR3 DNA sequence: TGCGCCAGCAGCTTGGGCACAGGGGGCTACGAGCAGTACTTC. It translates to CASSLGTGGYEQYF.

The gene calls are TRBV6-6 and TRBJ2-1; 10 bases fit TRBD2. Germline V gives CDR1 MNHNY, CDR2 SVGAGI (reference sequence). Trimming cost V 6 bases and J 9 bases; bases outside gene matches: 8. The CDR3 is made up of 14 amino acids. This CDR3 is CASSPSGRGIEQFF. The CDR3 DNA sequence: TGTGCCAGCAGCCCCAGCGGGAGGGGGATTGAGCAGTTCTTC.

This chain uses TRBV4-1 with TRBJ2-1, with 7 bases lining up with TRBD2. The germline V gene has CDR1 MGHRA and CDR2 YSYEKL. The CDR3 length is 16 residues. Trimming took 0 bases from V and 3 from J; bases not matched to a gene: 5. In DNA, the CDR3 is TGCGCCAGCAGCCAAGACGTGCGCGGGAGCTACAATGAGCAGTTCTTC. Amino acids: CASSQDVRGSYNEQFF.